This T cell receptor beta chain was observed in a study of beta chain features in type 1 diabetes. Study findings and constraints: When Type 1 diabetes patients were examined, their TCRB CDR3s proved moderately but significantly shorter in all four CD4+ subsets.

Germline V gene data show CDR1 as SNHLY and CDR2 as FYNNEI. CDR3 size: 17 residues. Trimming cost V 7 bases and J 0 bases; bases outside gene matches: 10. This clone was detected only a few times. Its antigen remains unidentified. The isolated RNA, all of it, was reverse transcribed, so expressed TCRB transcripts were what got sequenced. Method: immunoSEQ multiplex PCR; TCRdb's copy keeps in-frame clones and lacks some. This table holds about 640,000 clones, roughly an eighth found once. Sequenced material: naive CD4+ T cells from blood. The gene calls are TRBV2 and TRBJ2-3; 10 bases map to TRBD2. The receptor was derived from a man aged 25-45 years with type 1 diabetes. The chain's CDR3 is CASIPGLASLSTDTQYF. The CDR3 DNA reads TGTGCCAGCATCCCGGGACTAGCGTCCCTAAGCACAGATACGCAGTATTTT.